One sample yielded the 20 T cell receptor beta chains listed below, sequenced in a study of T cell responses to AZD1222 COVID-19 vaccine. The repertoire was sequenced with immunoSEQ multiplex PCR; TCRdb's copy has only in-frame clones and lacks some. Among more than 100,000 clones listed, approximately 85% were seen once. The sequences come from peripheral blood, collected 28 days after the second dose of the MenACWY control vaccine. The receptors here all came from an adult who received the MenACWY meningococcal vaccine as a control.

The chain employs TRBV7-9 and TRBJ1-6; TRBD1 matches at 7 bases. The CDR3 sequence is 15 residues long. Per the germline V gene, CDR1 is SEHNR and CDR2 is FQNEAQ (reference sequence). Trimming took 4 bases from V and 2 from J; bases not matched to a gene: 2. The CDR3: CASSSGTAYNSPLHF. CDR3 DNA sequence: TGTGCCAGCAGCTCAGGGACAGCCTATAATTCACCCCTCCACTTT.

The chain has TRBV5-1 and TRBJ1-4, with D tentatively TRBD1 (5 bases). This CDR3 is built from 16 residues. Trimming cost V 0 bases and J 4 bases, with 13 bases left between them. Germline assignment: CDR1 SGHRS and CDR2 YFSETQ. CDR3 amino acids: CASSLEFGAYNEKLFF. The CDR3 coding sequence is TGCGCCAGCAGCTTGGAGTTCGGGGCGTATAATGAAAAACTGTTTTTT.

The V call is TRBV9, the J call TRBJ2-1; tentative D call: TRBD2 (6 bases). With 3 bases removed from V and 5 bases from J, the gap between germline ends came to 15 bases. This CDR3 has 15 amino acids. CDR1 and CDR2 (germline): SGDLS, YYNGEE. CDR3 amino acids: CASSGDSYPHNEQFF. The CDR3 DNA reads TGTGCCAGCAGCGGGGACTCCTACCCCCACAATGAGCAGTTCTTC. Drawing the rest from reference TRBV9 and TRBJ2-1, the complete variable domain is DSGVTQTPKHLITATGQRVTLRCSPRSGDLSVYWYQQSLDQGLQFLIQYYNGEERAKGNILERFSAQQFPDLHSELNLSSLELGDSALYFCASSGDSYPHNEQFFGPGTRLTVL.

The CDR3 loop is CASSPRDRGPFTEAFF. DNA for the CDR3: TGTGCCAGCAGCCCCCGGGACAGGGGACCCTTCACTGAAGCTTTCTTT. This chain uses TRBV3-1 (or the pseudogene TRBV3-2) with TRBJ1-1; the match to TRBD1 covers 10 bases. The V and J ends lost 4 bases and 4 bases, in that order; junction bases with no gene match: 9. CDR3 size: 16 residues. Germline V gene sequence: CDR1 LGHDT, CDR2 YNNKEL (reference sequence).

This chain joins TRBV13 and TRBJ2-5; D call uncertain. Trimming removed 4 bases from V and 5 bases from J, with 5 bases in between. CDR1 and CDR2 from the germline V gene are PRHDT and FYEKMQ (reference sequence). This CDR3 is built from 11 residues. CDR3 sequence: CASSSRETQYF. CDR3 nucleotide sequence: TGTGCCAGCAGCTCTAGGGAGACCCAGTACTTC.

This clone came up a few times. The genes are TRBV11-2 and TRBJ1-3; D perhaps matches TRBD1 (6 bases). The CDR3 is made up of 15 amino acids. The germline gives CDR1 SGHAT, CDR2 FQNNGV. V shed 3 bases and J shed 7 bases, with 16 bases lying between them. The CDR3 loop reads CASSFRPGQGNTIYF. The CDR3 bases are TGTGCCAGCAGCTTCCGCCCGGGCCAGGGGAACACCATATATTTT.

V gene TRBV11-2 combines with J gene TRBJ2-1; 8 bases map to TRBD2. The CDR3 covers 15 residues. The trim removed 3 bases at V and 4 bases at J, leaving 5 bases unmatched. Germline CDR1 and CDR2: SGHAT and FQNNGV. CDR3 residues: CASSFGGRFYNEQFF. In DNA, the CDR3 is TGTGCCAGCAGCTTTGGCGGGAGGTTTTACAATGAGCAGTTCTTC.

CDR3 nucleotide sequence: TGTGCCAGCAGCTTAGCAGGCGGTTATGGCTACACCTTC. It encodes CASSLAGGYGYTF. This rearrangement joins TRBV7-9 to TRBJ1-2, with D unresolved. V lost 0 bases and J 5 bases, leaving 7 bases between the germline ends. The V gene's germline CDR1 is SEHNR and CDR2 FQNEAQ (reference sequence). The CDR3 is 13 amino acids.

The chain couples TRBV19 to TRBJ1-2, with 8 positions matching TRBD1. CDR1 is LNHDA and CDR2 is SQIVND in the germline V gene (reference sequence). The CDR3 contains 14 residues. Trimming removed 7 bases from V and 2 bases from J; junction bases left unmatched: 6. The CDR3 sequence: CASTSGTGNYGYTF. The DNA for the CDR3 is TGTGCCAGTACCTCCGGGACAGGAAACTATGGCTACACCTTC.

J is TRBJ1-1 and V is TRBV19, with TRBD1 identical over 8 bases. With 4 bases clipped from V and 4 bases from J, the junction kept 5 bases outside the gene matches. CDR3 length equals 14 residues. Looked up from germline, CDR1 is LNHDA and CDR2 is SQIVND (reference sequence). DNA of the CDR3: TGTGCCAGTAGTACAGGGGGCATGGGCACTGAAGCTTTCTTT. It specifies CASSTGGMGTEAFF.

The chain is built from TRBV19 and TRBJ1-1; D call uncertain. V was cut by 1 base and J by 3 bases, with 9 bases left in between. The germline gives CDR1 LNHDA, CDR2 SQIVND (reference sequence). The CDR3 loop spans 14 amino acids. CDR3 sequence: CASSIGVRDTEAFF. Here the CDR3 DNA reads TGTGCCAGTAGTATAGGAGTACGGGACACTGAAGCTTTCTTT.

The chain is built from TRBV24-1 and TRBJ2-1; 10 positions agree with TRBD1. This CDR3 has 18 amino acids. Per germline, CDR1 KGHDR and CDR2 SFDVKD. Germline trimming cut 4 bases from V and 3 bases from J; bases unmatched to any gene: 11. The CDR3 DNA reads as TGTGCCACCAGTGACCGGACAGGGGGTCCCGAGCACTACAATGAGCAGTTCTTC. Translated: CATSDRTGGPEHYNEQFF.

The rearrangement joins TRBV28 to TRBJ2-7; TRBD1 is a possible D gene (6 bases). The CDR3 sequence is 14 residues long. The V and J ends lost 3 bases and 0 bases respectively, with 9 bases between them. Germline assignment: CDR1 MDHEN and CDR2 SYDVKM. Here the CDR3 reads CASSFAGDSYEQYV. The CDR3 coding sequence is TGTGCCAGCAGTTTCGCAGGGGACTCCTACGAGCAGTACGTC.

The chain links TRBV28 to TRBJ2-5; 12 positions match TRBD1. Per germline, CDR1 MDHEN and CDR2 SYDVKM. The CDR3 consists of 15 residues. With V trimmed by 5 bases and J by 5 bases, 6 bases remained unmatched. CDR3: CASSTWDRGPETQYF. CDR3 in DNA: TGTGCCAGCAGTACATGGGACAGGGGGCCGGAGACCCAGTACTTC.

In regard to this clone: Other DNA sequences in this specimen translate into the identical CDR3. The chain joins TRBV5-1 to TRBJ1-3; D unresolved. CDR3 length equals 12 residues. Per the germline V gene, CDR1 is SGHRS and CDR2 is YFSETQ. V was clipped by 0 bases and J by 4 bases, with 2 bases between them. The CDR3 sequence is CASSLEGNTIYF. CDR3 DNA sequence: TGCGCCAGCAGCTTGGAGGGAAACACCATATATTTT.

The CDR3 region is CASSVGVLAGQETQYF. The CDR3 coding sequence is TGTGCCAGCAGCGTAGGGGTGCTAGCGGGCCAAGAGACCCAGTACTTC. The chain carries TRBV9 and TRBJ2-5, with 8 nucleotides matching TRBD2. This CDR3 region has 16 residues. The V and J ends lost 0 bases and 1 base, in that order; junction bases with no gene match: 5. Germline CDR1 and CDR2: SGDLS and YYNGEE.

The chain joins TRBV2 to TRBJ2-5; 9 bases fit TRBD1. The CDR3 has 14 amino acids. Germline V gene data show CDR1 as SNHLY and CDR2 as FYNNEI. Trimming removed 6 bases from V and 5 bases from J; junction bases left unmatched: 7. The CDR3 here is CASRATGGAETQYF. CDR3 DNA: TGTGCCAGCAGAGCTACAGGGGGCGCGGAGACCCAGTACTTC.

The rearrangement links TRBV7-2 to TRBJ1-1, with D perhaps matching TRBD1 (5 bases). CDR3 length: 14 residues. Trimming shortened V by 8 bases and J by 3 bases, and 16 bases separated the two germline ends. Germline V gene sequence: CDR1 SGHTA, CDR2 FQGNSA. The CDR3 loop is CASGIEGFYTEAFF. The DNA for the CDR3 is TGTGCCAGCGGAATTGAGGGGTTTTACACTGAAGCTTTCTTT.

The chain recombines TRBV18 with TRBJ1-2; 10 bases fit TRBD1. CDR1 and CDR2 (germline): KGHSH, LQKENI. Losses at the gene ends were 1 base for V and 3 bases for J; bases not matched to a gene: 11. The CDR3 loop spans 18 amino acids. The CDR3 coding sequence is TGTGCCAGCTCACCACTGGGCTCGGGACAGGGGTATTACTATGGCTACACCTTC. It translates to CASSPLGSGQGYYYGYTF. Full variable domain (missing parts from reference TRBV18 and TRBJ1-2): NAGVMQNPRHLVRRRGQEARLRCSPMKGHSHVYWYRQLPEEGLKFMVYLQKENIIDESGMPKERFSAEFPKEGPSILRIQQVVRGDSAAYFCASSPLGSGQGYYYGYTFGSGTRLTVV.

The chain recombines TRBV10-2 with TRBJ1-5, with unresolved D. CDR1 is WSHSY, CDR2 SAAADI, per germline. CDR3 length equals 13 residues. V lost 6 bases, J lost 5 bases, and 11 bases lay in between. CDR3 in DNA: TGCGCCAGCAGGGCAGCGGGCGATCAGCCCCAGCATTTT. This encodes CASRAAGDQPQHF.